This TCR beta chain derives from a study of molecular identifiers for immune sequencing clone quantification. General observations from the study: One cell's worth of spiked Jurkat TCR RNA was reportedly detectable among about 930,000 naive cells. Underestimation of highly expanded clone sizes could arise where identical TCR molecules share a barcode.

Of note for this clonotype: Its antigen is as yet unknown.

Input for naive CD8 libraries was about 17,000 to 1,100,000 sorted cells; the RNA fraction used was 10%, 30% or 50%. MiXCR, applied by TCRdb to the PCR reads, yields one record per CDR3 protein. In the table there are 460,000 or so distinct CDR3 sequences, 20% to 25% of which are singletons. The germline V and J ends were trimmed by 5 bases and 5 bases, with 11 bases remaining between them. There are 13 residues in the CDR3. CDR1 MDHEN and CDR2 SYDVKM come from the germline V gene. The receptor's source is a human donor in good health. Some libraries in this study had Jurkat cell RNA spiked in. The sample comprised naive CD8+ T cells from blood, with Jurkat cell RNA spiked in. Regarding subset: FACS-sorted CD8+CD4-CCR7+CD45RA+ naive T cells. The genes are TRBV28 and TRBJ2-3, with unresolved D. The CDR3 sequence is CASSATSGDTQYF. As DNA, the CDR3 is TGTGCCAGCAGTGCAACCTCGGGAGATACGCAGTATTTT.